Ten or more counts support the clone carrying this T cell receptor (beta chain). What it binds is not known. Template switching with 5'RACE generated the TCR cDNA and added a universal primer site and UMIs. Each CDR3 protein gets one entry after TCRdb re-called the 5' RACE reads with MiXCR. The sample lists 150,000 to 200,000 distinct CDR3 sequences; 6% to 7.5% were seen once. This sample is part of a study of T cells after yellow fever vaccination. Overall study results and limits: It was a weaker secondary response, yet one that peaked faster, at day 5 versus 15. The appearance of a small share of clonotypes in both CD4 and CD8 compartments was observed.

V lost 6 bases and J lost 6; bases outside the gene matches: 8. The CDR3 is 14 amino acids. This TCR was sampled from a man aged 18-30 years who received the YFV17D yellow fever vaccine. Here the sequenced sample was CD4+ T cells sorted from PBMCs, taken about 5 days after the first yellow fever vaccination. This sequence joins TRBV12-3 or TRBV12-4 and TRBJ2-1; 7 bases line up with TRBD2. The CDR3, as DNA: TGTGCCAGCAGCCCAGCGGGGTGGACCAATGAGCAGTTCTTC. Translation: CASSPAGWTNEQFF.